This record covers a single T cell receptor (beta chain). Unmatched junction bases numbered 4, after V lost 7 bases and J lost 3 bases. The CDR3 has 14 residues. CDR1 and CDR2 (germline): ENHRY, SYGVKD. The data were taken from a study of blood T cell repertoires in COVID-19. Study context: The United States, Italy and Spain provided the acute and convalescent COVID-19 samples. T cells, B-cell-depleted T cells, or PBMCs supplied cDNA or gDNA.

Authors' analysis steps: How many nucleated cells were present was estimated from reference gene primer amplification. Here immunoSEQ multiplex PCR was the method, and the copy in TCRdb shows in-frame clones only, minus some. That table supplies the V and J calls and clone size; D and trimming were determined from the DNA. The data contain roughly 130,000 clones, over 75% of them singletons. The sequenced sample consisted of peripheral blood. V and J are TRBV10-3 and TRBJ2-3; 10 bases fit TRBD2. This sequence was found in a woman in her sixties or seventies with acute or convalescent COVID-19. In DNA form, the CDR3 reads TGTGCCATCACGGCTAGCGGGAGTACAGATACGCAGTATTTT. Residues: CAITASGSTDTQYF.